These 21 T cell receptor beta chains originate from one sample sequenced in a study of blood T cell repertoires in COVID-19 (TCRdb year 2020). The method was the immunoSEQ multiplex PCR assay. This is the immuneACCESS table as TCRdb keeps it, with only in-frame sequences that have V and J called. A part of the clones is gone; compared with another copy, unresolved V genes explain less than half, and the rest is unexplained. Present in this sample are 200,000 to 250,000 clones, roughly 80% of which were seen just once. The ten largest make up about 10% of the sample. Sequencing was carried out using peripheral blood. The receptors were gathered from a woman of 80 years or more with acute or convalescent COVID-19.

The chain carries TRBV9 and TRBJ2-1; tentatively, D is TRBD2 (6 bases). Germline lookup yields CDR1 SGDLS and CDR2 YYNGEE. The CDR3 has 15 amino acids. V lost 3 bases, J lost 5 bases, and 15 bases lay in between. Here the CDR3 DNA reads TGTGCCAGCAGCGCCCAGGACTGGGGGGACAATGAGCAGTTCTTC. It is translated as CASSAQDWGDNEQFF.

The chain is built from TRBV12-3 or TRBV12-4 and TRBJ1-4; the D gene is possibly TRBD1 (5 bases). The V gene lost 6 bases and the J gene lost 8 bases, with 10 bases spanning the gap. The CDR3 covers 12 residues. The CDR3 sequence is CASSRNREKLFF. For the CDR3, the DNA is TGTGCCAGCAGCCGGAACAGGGAAAAACTGTTTTTT.

This sequence joins TRBV30 and TRBJ2-6; TRBD1 aligns across 7 bases. CDR1 and CDR2 from the germline V gene are GTSNPN and SVGIG (reference sequence). The V gene end was trimmed by 0 bases and the J gene end by 0 bases; junction bases not matched to a gene: 8. The CDR3 has 18 amino acids. Here the CDR3 reads CAWSVEQGPYSGANVLTF. The DNA for the CDR3 is TGTGCCTGGAGTGTAGAACAGGGGCCCTACTCTGGGGCCAACGTCCTGACTTTC.

This clone has just one count. The gene calls are TRBV3-1 (or the pseudogene TRBV3-2) and TRBJ2-7, with 9 nucleotides matching TRBD2. This CDR3 is 17 amino acids long. Trimming at V came to 1 base and at J to 3 bases, leaving 10 bases not matched to a gene. Germline CDR1 LGHDT, CDR2 YNNKEL (reference sequence). The chain's CDR3 is CASSQGPGGRGDYEQYF. Here the CDR3 DNA reads TGTGCCAGCAGCCAAGGTCCCGGCGGGAGGGGCGACTACGAGCAGTACTTC.

This rearrangement joins TRBV6-1 to TRBJ1-1; D is ambiguous. Trimming stripped 2 bases from V and 5 bases from J, with 9 bases between. Germline CDR1 reads MNHNS; CDR2 reads SASEGT. This CDR3 contains 13 residues. The chain's CDR3 is CASSELGETEAFF. CDR3 nucleotide sequence: TGTGCCAGCAGTGAACTTGGAGAAACTGAAGCTTTCTTT.

This clone was seen just once. This rearrangement joins TRBV10-3 to TRBJ2-3; 8 bases fit TRBD2. V lost 5 bases to trimming and J lost 2 bases; unmatched junction nucleotides: 6. CDR3 length: 15 residues. The germline V gene encodes CDR1 ENHRY and CDR2 SYGVKD. Here the CDR3 reads CAISRLAPNTDTQYF. CDR3 sequence (DNA): TGTGCCATCAGTCGACTAGCGCCGAACACAGATACGCAGTATTTT.

The table lists this clone with a few counts. The chain is built from TRBV19 and TRBJ2-3, with 8 positions matching TRBD1. The CDR3 is made up of 14 amino acids. Germline V CDR1 and CDR2: LNHDA, SQIVND (reference sequence). After removal of 1 base from V and 5 bases from J, the junction contained 2 bases not matched to a gene. The CDR3 sequence is CASSIGGTGDTQYF. CDR3 coding DNA: TGTGCCAGTAGTATAGGGGGGACAGGAGATACGCAGTATTTT.

The CDR3 loop reads CAWSPWIADPLHF. The CDR3 bases are TGTGCCTGGAGCCCCTGGATTGCGGATCCCCTCCACTTT. The chain is built from TRBV30 and TRBJ1-6; D gene uncertain. This CDR3 region has 13 residues. V dropped 3 bases and J dropped 13 bases, with 16 bases sitting between them. CDR1 is GTSNPN and CDR2 is SVGIG in the germline V gene (reference sequence). The full variable domain, its missing parts supplied by reference TRBV30 and TRBJ1-6, is SQTIHQWPATLVQPVGSPLSLECTVEGTSNPNLYWYRQAAGRGLQLLFYSVGIGQISSEVPQNLSASRPQDRQFILSSKKLLLSDSGFYLCAWSPWIADPLHFGNGTRLTVT.

Note on this clone: At the DNA level, this CDR3 is encoded by other sequences in the same sample as well. The chain uses TRBV19 and TRBJ1-5; 8 bases line up with TRBD1. V dropped 1 base and J dropped 4; count of bases not matched to a gene: 3. CDR1 LNHDA and CDR2 SQIVND come from the germline V gene (reference sequence). CDR3 length equals 15 residues. CDR3 in amino acids: CASSIADRGNQPQHF. The CDR3 DNA reads TGTGCCAGTAGTATAGCAGACAGGGGTAATCAGCCCCAGCATTTT.

This chain connects TRBV7-8 to TRBJ2-2; 11 nucleotides match TRBD2. V shed 6 bases and J 4 bases; nucleotides not matched to a gene: 4. The CDR3 loop spans 15 amino acids. Germline CDR1 SGHVS, CDR2 FQNEAQ. In DNA, the CDR3 is TGTGCCAGCAGTTCCGGGACTAGCGGCACCGGGGAGCTGTTTTTT. Translating gives CASSSGTSGTGELFF. The whole variable domain, filled in from reference TRBV7-8 and TRBJ2-2, reads GAGVSQSPRYKVAKRGQDVALRCDPISGHVSLFWYQQALGQGPEFLTYFQNEAQLDKSGLPSDRFFAERPEGSVSTLKIQRTQQEDSAVYLCASSSGTSGTGELFFGEGSRLTVL.

V usage is TRBV2 and J usage is TRBJ1-3; D is uncertain. Trimming left V 3 bases short and J 0 bases short, with 12 bases between. The CDR3 length is 16 residues. Germline assignment: CDR1 SNHLY and CDR2 FYNNEI. CDR3 protein: CASSDNTITSGNTIYF. The CDR3 DNA sequence: TGTGCCAGCAGTGACAACACTATTACCTCTGGAAACACCATATATTTT.

J is TRBJ1-5 and V is TRBV28, with 7 bases matching TRBD1. The CDR3 contains 16 residues. Germline CDR1 MDHEN, CDR2 SYDVKM. V shed 1 base and J 2 bases; nucleotides not matched to a gene: 5. As DNA, the CDR3 is TGTGCCAGCAGTTTATACAGGGGAAGTGGCAATCAGCCCCAGCATTTT. Translating it yields CASSLYRGSGNQPQHF.

The chain uses TRBV11-2 and TRBJ2-7, with 8 bases identical to TRBD2. Germline lookup yields CDR1 SGHAT and CDR2 FQNNGV. The CDR3 totals 17 residues. Trimming took 3 bases from V and 2 from J; bases not matched to a gene: 12. The CDR3 region is CASSFESGTRGTYEQYF. CDR3 DNA sequence: TGTGCCAGCAGCTTCGAGTCTGGGACTAGAGGAACCTACGAGCAGTACTTC.

The chain combines TRBV6-1 with TRBJ2-2; 12 nucleotides align to TRBD2. Germline values: CDR1 MNHNS, CDR2 SASEGT. Unmatched junction bases numbered 1, after V lost 4 bases and J lost 1 base. The CDR3 extends over 16 amino acids. CDR3 nucleotide sequence: TGTGCCAGCAGTGCACTAGCGGGGGGGAACACCGGGGAGCTGTTTTTT. It specifies CASSALAGGNTGELFF.

The rearrangement links TRBV6-4 to TRBJ1-6, with D possibly TRBD1 on 5 matching bases. CDR3 length: 14 amino acids. CDR1 is MRHNA, CDR2 SNTAGT, per germline. V was clipped by 5 bases and J by 6 bases, with 11 bases between them. DNA for the CDR3: TGTGCCAGCAGTTTCACAGGCGGTAATTCACCCCTCCACTTT. It translates to CASSFTGGNSPLHF.

The V call is TRBV10-3, the J call TRBJ1-1; 9 positions agree with TRBD1. CDR1 is ENHRY, CDR2 SYGVKD, per germline. The ends lost 6 bases at V and 1 base at J; junction bases unmatched: 12. The CDR3 sequence is 17 residues long. In DNA form, the CDR3 reads TGTGCCATCAGGGCGTCGGGACAGGGTAGAGGGAACACTGAAGCTTTCTTT. It codes for CAIRASGQGRGNTEAFF.

The chain uses TRBV5-1 and TRBJ2-5, with TRBD1 matching over 8 bases. CDR3 length: 15 amino acids. The J segment lost 5 bases and the V segment lost 0 bases, leaving 6 bases of the junction unmatched. Germline V CDR1 and CDR2: SGHRS, YFSETQ. As DNA, the CDR3 is TGCGCCAGCAGCTTGGCCATACAGGGGGTCGAGACCCAGTACTTC. As protein: CASSLAIQGVETQYF.

The chain couples TRBV4-2 to TRBJ2-1, with a possible D match to TRBD2 (6 bases). The CDR3 runs to 15 residues. CDR1 and CDR2 from the germline V gene are LGHNA and YNFKEQ. V was clipped by 0 bases and J by 2 bases, with 8 bases between them. CDR3 residues: CASSQDWGAYNEQFF. The CDR3 nucleotides read TGTGCCAGCAGCCAAGATTGGGGGGCCTACAATGAGCAGTTCTTC.

This clone showed up just once. For the CDR3, the DNA is TGTGCCAGCAGCCGACAGGGCCCCAGCACTGAAGCTTTCTTT. Amino acid sequence: CASSRQGPSTEAFF. This chain links TRBV3-1 (or the pseudogene TRBV3-2) with TRBJ1-1; 7 positions match TRBD1. The CDR3 sequence is 14 residues long. With 4 bases clipped from V and 4 bases from J, the junction kept 6 bases outside the gene matches. The germline gives CDR1 LGHDT, CDR2 YNNKEL (reference sequence).

The rearrangement joins TRBV30 to TRBJ1-3; a possible D gene is TRBD1 (5 bases). The CDR3 contains 14 residues. V lost 4 bases to trimming and J lost 0 bases, with 10 bases between them. The V gene's germline CDR1 is GTSNPN and CDR2 SVGIG (reference sequence). The CDR3 is CAWTVGGSGNTIYF. As DNA, the CDR3 is TGTGCCTGGACTGTCGGGGGCTCTGGAAACACCATATATTTT.

This clone was seen only a few times. The DNA of the CDR3 is TGTGCCAGTAGTATAGAAGGACAGCTCACCGGGGAGCTGTTTTTT. Its protein product is CASSIEGQLTGELFF. The chain has TRBV19 and TRBJ2-2; D is possibly TRBD1 (6 bases). The CDR3 is made up of 15 amino acids. Germline CDR1 is LNHDA and CDR2 is SQIVND (reference sequence). The V end lost 0 bases, the J end lost 4 bases, and 9 bases lay between the germline ends.